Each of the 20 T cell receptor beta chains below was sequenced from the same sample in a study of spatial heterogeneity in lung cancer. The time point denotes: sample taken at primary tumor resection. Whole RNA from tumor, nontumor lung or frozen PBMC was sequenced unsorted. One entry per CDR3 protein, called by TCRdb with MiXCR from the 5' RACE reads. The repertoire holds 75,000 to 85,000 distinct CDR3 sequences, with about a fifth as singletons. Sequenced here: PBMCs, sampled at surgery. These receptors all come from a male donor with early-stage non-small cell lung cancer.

The CDR3 sequence is CASMPSTDTQYF. The CDR3 DNA reads TGTGCCAGCATGCCTTCGACAGATACGCAGTATTTT. J is TRBJ2-3 and V is TRBV6-1; no clear D. V was trimmed by 7 bases and J by 3 bases, leaving 8 bases between them. CDR1 and CDR2 (germline): MNHNS, SASEGT. The CDR3 spans 12 residues.

The CDR3 spells CASSFGTDQETQYF. The CDR3 region has the DNA TGTGCCAGCAGTTTCGGGACAGACCAAGAGACCCAGTACTTC. The gene calls are TRBV27 and TRBJ2-5; 7 nucleotides align to TRBD1. Germline V gene sequence: CDR1 MNHEY, CDR2 SMNVEV (reference sequence). V shed 3 bases and J 0 bases; nucleotides not matched to a gene: 1. The CDR3 is 14 residues long.

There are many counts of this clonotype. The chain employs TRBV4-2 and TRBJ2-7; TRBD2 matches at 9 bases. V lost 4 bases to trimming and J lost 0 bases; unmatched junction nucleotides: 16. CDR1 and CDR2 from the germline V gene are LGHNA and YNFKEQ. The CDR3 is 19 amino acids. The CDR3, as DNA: TGTGCCAGCAGCCCAAAGGCAGCGGGAGGTCCCTCCCTCTCCTACGAGCAGTACTTC. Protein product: CASSPKAAGGPSLSYEQYF.

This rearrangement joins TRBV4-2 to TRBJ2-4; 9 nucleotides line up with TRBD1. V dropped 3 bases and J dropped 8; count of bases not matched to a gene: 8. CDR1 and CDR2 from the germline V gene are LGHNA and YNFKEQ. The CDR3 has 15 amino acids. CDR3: CASSQRTGGGDIQYF. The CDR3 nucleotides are TGTGCCAGCAGCCAGCGTACAGGGGGCGGTGACATTCAGTACTTC.

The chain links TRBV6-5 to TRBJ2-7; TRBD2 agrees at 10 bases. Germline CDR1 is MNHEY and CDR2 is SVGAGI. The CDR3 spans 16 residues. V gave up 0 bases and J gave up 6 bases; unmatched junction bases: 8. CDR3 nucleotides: TGTGCCAGCAGTTACTCGAGCGGGGGGGCTCCCCTCGAGCAGTACTTC. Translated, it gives CASSYSSGGAPLEQYF.

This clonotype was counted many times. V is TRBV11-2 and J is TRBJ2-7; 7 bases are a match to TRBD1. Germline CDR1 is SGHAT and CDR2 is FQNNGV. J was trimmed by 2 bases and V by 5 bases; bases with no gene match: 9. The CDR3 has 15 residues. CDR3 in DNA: TGTGCCAGCAGCGTCGGGACAGCACAGCCCTACGAGCAGTACTTC. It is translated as CASSVGTAQPYEQYF. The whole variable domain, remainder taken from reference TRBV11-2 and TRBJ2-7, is EAGVAQSPRYKIIEKRQSVAFWCNPISGHATLYWYQQILGQGPKLLIQFQNNGVVDDSQLPKDRFSAERLKGVDSTLKIQPAKLEDSAVYLCASSVGTAQPYEQYFGPGTRLTVT.

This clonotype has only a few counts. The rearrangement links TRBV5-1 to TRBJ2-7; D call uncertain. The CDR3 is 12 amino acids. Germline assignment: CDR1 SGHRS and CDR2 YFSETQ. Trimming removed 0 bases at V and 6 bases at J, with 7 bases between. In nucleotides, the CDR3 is TGCGCCAGCAGCTTGGTAGGGTTCGAGCAGTACTTC. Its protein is CASSLVGFEQYF.

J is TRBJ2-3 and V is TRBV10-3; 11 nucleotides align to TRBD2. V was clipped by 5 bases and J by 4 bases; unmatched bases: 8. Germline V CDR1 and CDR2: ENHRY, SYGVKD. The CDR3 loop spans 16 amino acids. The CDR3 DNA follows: TGTGCCATCAGTCCGACACTAGCGGGAGTTTCAGATACGCAGTATTTT. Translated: CAISPTLAGVSDTQYF.

DNA of the CDR3: TGTGCCATCAGTTCAGGAGCGAACACTGAAGCTTTCTTT. Amino acids: CAISSGANTEAFF. The rearrangement links TRBV10-3 to TRBJ1-1; D is unclear. This CDR3 comprises 13 residues. V was trimmed by 5 bases and J by 1 base, leaving 8 bases between them. The germline CDR1 and CDR2 sequences are ENHRY and SYGVKD.

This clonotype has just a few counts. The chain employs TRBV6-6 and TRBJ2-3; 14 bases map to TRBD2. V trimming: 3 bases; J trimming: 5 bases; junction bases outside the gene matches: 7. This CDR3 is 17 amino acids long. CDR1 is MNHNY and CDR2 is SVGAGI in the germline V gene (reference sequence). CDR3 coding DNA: TGTGCCAGCAGTTATTCCGGACTAGCGGGGGGAGGAGATACGCAGTATTTT. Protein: CASSYSGLAGGGDTQYF.

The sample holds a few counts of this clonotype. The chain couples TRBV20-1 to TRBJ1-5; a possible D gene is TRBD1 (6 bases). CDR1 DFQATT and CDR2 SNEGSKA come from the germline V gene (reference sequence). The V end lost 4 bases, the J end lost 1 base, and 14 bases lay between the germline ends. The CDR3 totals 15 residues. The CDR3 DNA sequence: TGCAGTGCTAACCCCGGGGGCTCCAGCAATCAGCCCCAGCATTTT. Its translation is CSANPGGSSNQPQHF.

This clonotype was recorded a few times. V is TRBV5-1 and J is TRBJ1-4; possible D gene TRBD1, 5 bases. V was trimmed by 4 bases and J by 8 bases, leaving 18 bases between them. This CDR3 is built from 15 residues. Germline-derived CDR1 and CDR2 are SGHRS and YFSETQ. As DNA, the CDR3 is TGCGCCAGCAGCCCGGGGCCGCCCGGCGGGGAAAAACTGTTTTTT. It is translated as CASSPGPPGGEKLFF.

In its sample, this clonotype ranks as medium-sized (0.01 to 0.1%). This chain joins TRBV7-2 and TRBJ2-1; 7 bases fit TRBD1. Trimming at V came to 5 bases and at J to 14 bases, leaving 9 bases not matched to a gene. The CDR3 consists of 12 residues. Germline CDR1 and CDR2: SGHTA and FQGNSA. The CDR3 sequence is CASSPQPGTEFF. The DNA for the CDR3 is TGTGCCAGCAGCCCCCAGCCCGGGACAGAGTTCTTC.

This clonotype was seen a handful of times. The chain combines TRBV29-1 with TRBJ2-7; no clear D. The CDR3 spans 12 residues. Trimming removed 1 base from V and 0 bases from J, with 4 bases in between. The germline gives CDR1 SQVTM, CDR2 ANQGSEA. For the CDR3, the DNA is TGCAGCGTTGAAGTAGCCTCCTACGAGCAGTACTTC. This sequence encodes CSVEVASYEQYF.

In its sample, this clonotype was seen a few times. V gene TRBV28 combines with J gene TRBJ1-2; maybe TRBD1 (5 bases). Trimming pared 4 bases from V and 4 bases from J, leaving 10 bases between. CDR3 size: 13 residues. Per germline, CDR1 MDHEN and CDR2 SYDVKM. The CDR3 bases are TGTGCCAGCAGTTCTACAGGCGTCTATGGCTACACCTTC. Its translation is CASSSTGVYGYTF.

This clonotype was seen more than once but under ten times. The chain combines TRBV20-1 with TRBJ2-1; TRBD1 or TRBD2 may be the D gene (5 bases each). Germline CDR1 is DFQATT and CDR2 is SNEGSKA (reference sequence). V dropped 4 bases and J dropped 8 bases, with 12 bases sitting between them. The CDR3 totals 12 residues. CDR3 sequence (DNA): TGCAGTGCTAAGGTGGGGGACCATGAGCAGTTCTTC. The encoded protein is CSAKVGDHEQFF.

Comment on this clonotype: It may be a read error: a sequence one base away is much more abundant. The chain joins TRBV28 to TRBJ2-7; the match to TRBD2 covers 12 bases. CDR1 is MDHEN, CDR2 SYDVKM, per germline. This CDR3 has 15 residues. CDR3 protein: CASTATSGGTYERYF. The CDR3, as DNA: TGTGCCAGCACCGCGACTAGCGGGGGAACATACGAGCGGTACTTC. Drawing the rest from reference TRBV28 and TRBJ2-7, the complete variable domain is DVKVTQSSRYLVKRTGEKVFLECVQDMDHENMFWYRQDPGLGLRLIYFSYDVKMKEKGDIPEGYSVSREKKERFSLILESASTNQTSMYLCASTATSGGTYERYFGPGTRLTVT.

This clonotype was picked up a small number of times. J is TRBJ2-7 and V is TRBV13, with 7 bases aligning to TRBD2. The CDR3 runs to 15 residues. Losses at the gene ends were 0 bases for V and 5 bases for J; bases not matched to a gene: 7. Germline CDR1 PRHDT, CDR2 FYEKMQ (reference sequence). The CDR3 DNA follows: TGTGCCAGCAGCTTAGGTCGCGGGAGAGGTGACGAGCAGTACTTC. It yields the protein CASSLGRGRGDEQYF.

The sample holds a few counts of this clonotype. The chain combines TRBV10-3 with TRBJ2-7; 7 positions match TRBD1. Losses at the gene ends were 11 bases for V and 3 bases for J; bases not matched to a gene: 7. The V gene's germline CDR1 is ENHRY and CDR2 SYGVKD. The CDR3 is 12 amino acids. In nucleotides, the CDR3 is TGTGCCGCCGGAGACAGGGACTACGAGCAGTACTTC. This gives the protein CAAGDRDYEQYF.

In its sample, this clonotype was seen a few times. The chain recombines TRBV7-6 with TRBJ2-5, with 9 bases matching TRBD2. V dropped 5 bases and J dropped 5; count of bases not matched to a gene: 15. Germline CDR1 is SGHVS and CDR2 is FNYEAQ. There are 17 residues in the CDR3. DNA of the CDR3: TGTGCCAGCAGCCCGATAACTAGCGGGCCTCGGGGGGAGACCCAGTACTTC. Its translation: CASSPITSGPRGETQYF.